A single sample is the source of the 19 T cell receptor beta chains below, sequenced in a study of shared clonotypes between healthy human individuals. Here immunoSEQ multiplex PCR was the method, and the copy in TCRdb shows in-frame clones only, minus some. Counted here are hundreds of thousands of clones, just over 90% occurring once; the ten biggest clones make up roughly 22%. The naive CD8 fraction comprised CD45RO-negative cells positively selected for CCR7 and excluded terminally differentiated effector memory CD45RA+ cells. Sequencing was performed on naive CD8+ T cells sorted from blood. These receptor sequences come from a man in his thirties or forties in good health.

This chain's CDR3 is CASAARPGELFF. The CDR3 nucleotides are TGTGCCTCAGCAGCCAGGCCCGGGGAGCTGTTTTTT. The V and J genes are TRBV25-1 and TRBJ2-2; D ambiguous. This CDR3 comprises 12 residues. Germline V gene lookup returns CDR1 MGHDK and CDR2 SYGVNS. Deletions cut 11 bases from V and 6 bases from J, with 13 bases between.

This sequence joins TRBV28 and TRBJ2-7, with D perhaps TRBD1 (5 bases). This CDR3 is 16 amino acids long. CDR1 is MDHEN and CDR2 is SYDVKM in the germline V gene. V lost 5 bases and J 2 bases, leaving 19 bases between the germline ends. CDR3 nucleotide sequence: TGTGCCAGCAGTCGTTTGTGGTTACAGGCGCCCTACGAGCAGTACTTC. This encodes CASSRLWLQAPYEQYF.

This clone appeared once. In DNA, the CDR3 is TGTGCCAGCAGAGCAGGGGGTAGGACTGAAGCTTTCTTT. It yields the protein CASRAGGRTEAFF. This rearrangement joins TRBV7-6 to TRBJ1-1; 7 bases agree with TRBD1. The CDR3 is 13 amino acids. In germline, CDR1 is SGHVS, CDR2 FNYEAQ. The J segment lost 5 bases and the V segment lost 6 bases, leaving 6 bases of the junction unmatched.

The CDR3 spells CASSTGHLTDTQYF. The CDR3 coding sequence is TGTGCCAGCAGCACAGGACACCTCACAGATACGCAGTATTTT. The rearrangement uses TRBV11-3 and TRBJ2-3; the D gene is possibly TRBD1 (5 bases). With 5 bases removed from V and 2 bases from J, the gap between germline ends came to 11 bases. Germline CDR1 SGHNT, CDR2 YENEEA. The CDR3 contains 14 residues.

The rearrangement joins TRBV4-3 to TRBJ1-2, with D unresolved. Trimming cost V 0 bases and J 1 base, with 9 bases left between them. The CDR3 contains 15 residues. Germline lookup yields CDR1 LGHNA and CDR2 YSLEER. CDR3 sequence (DNA): TGCGCCAGCAGCCAAGATGGAGGGAGTAACTATGGCTACACCTTC. This encodes CASSQDGGSNYGYTF.

The chain links TRBV28 to TRBJ1-2; D is unresolved. The CDR3 runs to 14 residues. Trimming took off 2 bases at V and 1 base at J, with 8 bases between the two ends. Germline V gives CDR1 MDHEN, CDR2 SYDVKM. Written as DNA, the CDR3 is TGTGCCAGCAGTTTACGCCTAATTAACTATGGCTACACCTTC. This translates into CASSLRLINYGYTF.

The chain has TRBV7-9 and TRBJ1-1, with TRBD1 matching 10 bases. J lost 11 bases, V lost 4 bases, and 13 bases had no gene match. The CDR3 spans 15 residues. The V gene's germline CDR1 is SEHNR and CDR2 FQNEAQ (reference sequence). The CDR3 loop reads CASSSPGTGVNEAFF. The CDR3 nucleotides are TGTGCCAGCAGCTCTCCGGGGACAGGGGTAAATGAGGCTTTCTTT.

This CDR3 is CASSYSIDGGTDTQYF. The CDR3 DNA is TGTGCCAGCAGTTACTCGATTGACGGGGGCACAGATACGCAGTATTTT. The V gene is TRBV6-5, the J gene TRBJ2-3, with D possibly being TRBD2 (5 bases). Germline V gene data show CDR1 as MNHEY and CDR2 as SVGAGI. Trimming stripped 0 bases from V and 1 base from J, with 11 bases between. CDR3 length: 16 amino acids.

V is TRBV11-2 and J is TRBJ2-1; D gene ambiguous. Germline values: CDR1 SGHAT, CDR2 FQNNGV. This CDR3 is 15 amino acids long. V was pared by 1 base and J by 5 bases, with 12 bases between. Written as DNA, the CDR3 is TGTGCCAGCAGCTTAGGCCCTAGTCCCCACAATGAGCAGTTCTTC. This encodes CASSLGPSPHNEQFF. Full variable domain (outside the CDR3, taken from reference TRBV11-2 and TRBJ2-1): EAGVAQSPRYKIIEKRQSVAFWCNPISGHATLYWYQQILGQGPKLLIQFQNNGVVDDSQLPKDRFSAERLKGVDSTLKIQPAKLEDSAVYLCASSLGPSPHNEQFFGPGTRLTVL.

The chain has TRBV28 and TRBJ2-3; 11 bases match TRBD1. The CDR3 totals 14 residues. The germline V gene encodes CDR1 MDHEN and CDR2 SYDVKM. Trimming removed 7 bases from V and 4 bases from J; junction bases left unmatched: 4. The CDR3 spells CASTGQGGPDTQYF. CDR3 DNA: TGTGCCAGCACGGGACAGGGGGGCCCAGATACGCAGTATTTT. Using reference TRBV28 and TRBJ2-3 for the parts outside the CDR3, the full variable domain is DVKVTQSSRYLVKRTGEKVFLECVQDMDHENMFWYRQDPGLGLRLIYFSYDVKMKEKGDIPEGYSVSREKKERFSLILESASTNQTSMYLCASTGQGGPDTQYFGPGTRLTVL.

The chain combines TRBV23-1 with TRBJ2-6; D may be TRBD1 (6 bases). TRBV23-1 is reported as an ORF; its role is uncertain. The CDR3 contains 16 residues. V was shortened by 4 bases and J by 0 bases, with 10 bases between the two germline ends. The CDR3 here is CASSRYRVSGANVLTF. The CDR3 region has the DNA TGCGCCAGCAGTCGATACAGGGTCTCTGGGGCCAACGTCCTGACTTTC.

The chain combines TRBV11-2 with TRBJ1-1; weak D call: TRBD1 (5 bases). The CDR3 spans 15 residues. Trimming shortened V by 1 base and J by 5 bases, and 14 bases separated the two germline ends. Germline V gene lookup returns CDR1 SGHAT and CDR2 FQNNGV. This chain's CDR3 is CASSLGRGGRTEAFF. CDR3 bases: TGTGCCAGCAGCTTAGGACGGGGGGGGAGGACTGAAGCTTTCTTT. Full variable domain (missing parts from reference TRBV11-2 and TRBJ1-1): EAGVAQSPRYKIIEKRQSVAFWCNPISGHATLYWYQQILGQGPKLLIQFQNNGVVDDSQLPKDRFSAERLKGVDSTLKIQPAKLEDSAVYLCASSLGRGGRTEAFFGQGTRLTVV.

V is TRBV13 and J is TRBJ1-1; D is uncertain. V lost 5 bases to trimming and J lost 6 bases, with 16 bases between them. CDR3 length equals 14 residues. Germline loops: CDR1 PRHDT, CDR2 FYEKMQ (reference sequence). CDR3 coding DNA: TGTGCCAGCAGCCTCTTAGGACGGATGTCTGAAGCTTTCTTT. The encoded protein is CASSLLGRMSEAFF. The entire variable domain, with the rest obtained from reference TRBV13 and TRBJ1-1, is as follows: AAGVIQSPRHLIKEKRETATLKCYPIPRHDTVYWYQQGPGQDPQFLISFYEKMQSDKGSIPDRFSAQQFSDYHSELNMSSLELGDSALYFCASSLLGRMSEAFFGQGTRLTVV.

This CDR3 reads CASRLTPNTEAFF. The DNA of the CDR3 is TGTGCCAGCAGGTTGACACCGAACACTGAAGCTTTCTTT. The chain carries TRBV14 and TRBJ1-1, with D unresolved. CDR1 SGHDN and CDR2 FVKESK come from the germline V gene. Trimming removed 6 bases at V and 1 base at J, with 9 bases between. CDR3 length: 13 residues.

The CDR3 is CASSPPGGAESSYEQYF. The CDR3, as DNA: TGTGCCAGCAGCCCTCCCGGGGGAGCGGAAAGCTCCTACGAGCAGTACTTC. The chain is built from TRBV7-9 and TRBJ2-7; tentative D call: TRBD2 (6 bases). The CDR3 covers 17 residues. CDR1 and CDR2 from the germline V gene are SEHNR and FQNEAQ (reference sequence). Trimming shortened V by 5 bases and J by 0 bases, and 20 bases separated the two germline ends.

The rearrangement links TRBV28 to TRBJ1-2; D may be TRBD1 (5 bases). Germline-derived CDR1 and CDR2 are MDHEN and SYDVKM. The CDR3 totals 15 residues. Between the trimmed V and J ends, which lost 7 bases and 2 bases, there was a span of 17 bases. The CDR3 sequence is CASKTDREFNYGYTF. CDR3 DNA sequence: TGTGCCAGCAAGACAGACAGAGAGTTCAACTATGGCTACACCTTC.

The J gene is TRBJ2-7, the V gene TRBV2; D is perhaps TRBD1 or TRBD2 (5 bases each). The germline V gene encodes CDR1 SNHLY and CDR2 FYNNEI. CDR3 size: 13 residues. V was shortened by 3 bases and J by 7 bases, with 13 bases between the two germline ends. This CDR3 is CASSETGQEEQYF. For the CDR3, the DNA is TGTGCCAGCAGTGAGACGGGGCAAGAAGAGCAGTACTTC. Filled out from reference TRBV2 and TRBJ2-7, the complete variable domain reads EPEVTQTPSHQVTQMGQEVILRCVPISNHLYFYWYRQILGQKVEFLVSFYNNEISEKSEIFDDQFSVERPDGSNFTLKIRSTKLEDSAMYFCASSETGQEEQYFGPGTRLTVT.

The chain combines TRBV7-2 with TRBJ2-7; a possible D gene is TRBD2 (6 bases). The CDR3 has 15 residues. V was shortened by 1 base and J by 3 bases, with 13 bases between the two germline ends. Germline V gene lookup returns CDR1 SGHTA and CDR2 FQGNSA. The CDR3 loop is CASSLDRDSRYEQYF. As DNA, the CDR3 is TGTGCCAGCAGCTTAGACCGGGACTCGCGCTACGAGCAGTACTTC.

The V and J genes are TRBV29-1 and TRBJ2-1; D is unresolved. Per germline, CDR1 SQVTM and CDR2 ANQGSEA. V lost 5 bases and J 2 bases, leaving 10 bases between the germline ends. CDR3 length: 13 residues. The CDR3 here is CSVLQRTYNEQFF. CDR3 nucleotides: TGCAGCGTTTTACAGAGAACCTACAATGAGCAGTTCTTC.